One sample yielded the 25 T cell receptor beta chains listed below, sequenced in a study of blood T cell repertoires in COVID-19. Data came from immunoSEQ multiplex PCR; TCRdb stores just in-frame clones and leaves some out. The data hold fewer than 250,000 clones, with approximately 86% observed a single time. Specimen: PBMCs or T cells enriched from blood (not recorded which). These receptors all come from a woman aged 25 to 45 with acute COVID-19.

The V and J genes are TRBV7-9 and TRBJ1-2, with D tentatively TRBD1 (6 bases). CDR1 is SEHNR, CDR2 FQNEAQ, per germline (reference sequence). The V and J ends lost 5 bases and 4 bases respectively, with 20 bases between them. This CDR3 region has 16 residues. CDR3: CASSPYGPPDSYGYTF. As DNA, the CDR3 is TGTGCCAGCAGCCCTTACGGCCCCCCGGACAGCTATGGCTACACCTTC.

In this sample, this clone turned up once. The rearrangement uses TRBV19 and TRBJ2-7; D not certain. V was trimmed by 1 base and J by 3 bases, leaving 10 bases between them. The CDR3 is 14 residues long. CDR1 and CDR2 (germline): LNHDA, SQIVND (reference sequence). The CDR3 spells CASSIGLDHYEQYF. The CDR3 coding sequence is TGTGCCAGTAGTATAGGGCTAGACCACTACGAGCAGTACTTC. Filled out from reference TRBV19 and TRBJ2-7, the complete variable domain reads DGGITQSPKYLFRKEGQNVTLSCEQNLNHDAMYWYRQDPGQGLRLIYYSQIVNDFQKGDIAEGYSVSREKKESFPLTVTSAQKNPTAFYLCASSIGLDHYEQYFGPGTRLTVT.

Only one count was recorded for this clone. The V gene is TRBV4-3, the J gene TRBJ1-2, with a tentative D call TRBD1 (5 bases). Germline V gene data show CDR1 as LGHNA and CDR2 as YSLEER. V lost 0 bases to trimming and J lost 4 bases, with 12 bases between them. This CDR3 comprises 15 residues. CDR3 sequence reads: CASSQDRVGAYGYTF. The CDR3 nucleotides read TGCGCCAGCAGCCAAGATAGGGTAGGGGCCTATGGCTACACCTTC.

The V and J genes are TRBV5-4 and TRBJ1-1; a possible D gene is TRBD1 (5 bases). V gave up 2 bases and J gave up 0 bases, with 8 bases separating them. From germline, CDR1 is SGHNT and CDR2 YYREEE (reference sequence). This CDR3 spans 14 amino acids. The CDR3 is CASSFGGVNTEAFF. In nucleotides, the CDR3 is TGTGCCAGCAGCTTTGGGGGGGTGAACACTGAAGCTTTCTTT.

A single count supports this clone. The CDR3 DNA follows: TGTGCCAGCAGCTTAGGAATACAGAAGTATGGCTACACCTTC. Encoded protein: CASSLGIQKYGYTF. The chain links TRBV7-8 to TRBJ1-2, with D unclear. In germline, CDR1 is SGHVS, CDR2 FQNEAQ. The V end lost 1 base, the J end lost 5 bases, and 11 bases lay between the germline ends. CDR3 size: 14 residues.

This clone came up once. The CDR3 region is CASSSGTAILSGYTF. The DNA for the CDR3 is TGTGCCAGCAGCTCTGGGACAGCCATATTAAGTGGCTACACCTTC. The chain is built from TRBV7-9 and TRBJ1-2; TRBD1 aligns across 7 bases. The CDR3 loop spans 15 amino acids. V was pared by 4 bases and J by 7 bases, with 12 bases of the junction left unmatched. Germline lookup yields CDR1 SEHNR and CDR2 FQNEAQ (reference sequence).

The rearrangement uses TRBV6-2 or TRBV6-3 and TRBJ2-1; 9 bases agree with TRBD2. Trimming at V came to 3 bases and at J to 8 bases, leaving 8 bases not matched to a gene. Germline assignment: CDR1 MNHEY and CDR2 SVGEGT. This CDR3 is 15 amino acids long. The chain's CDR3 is CASSYPSGGIDEQFF. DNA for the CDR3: TGTGCCAGCAGTTATCCGAGCGGGGGGATCGATGAGCAGTTCTTC.

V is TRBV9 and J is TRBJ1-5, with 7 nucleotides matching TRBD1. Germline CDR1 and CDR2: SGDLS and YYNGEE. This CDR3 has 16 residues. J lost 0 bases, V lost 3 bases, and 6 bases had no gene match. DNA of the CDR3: TGTGCCAGCAGCGCAGGGACAGCTAATAGCAATCAGCCCCAGCATTTT. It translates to CASSAGTANSNQPQHF.

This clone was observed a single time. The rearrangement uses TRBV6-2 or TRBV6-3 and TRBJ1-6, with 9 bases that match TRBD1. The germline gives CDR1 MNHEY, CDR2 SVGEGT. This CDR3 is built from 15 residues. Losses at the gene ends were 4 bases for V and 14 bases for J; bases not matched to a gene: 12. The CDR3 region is CASSLPGQGPSSLHF. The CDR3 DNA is TGTGCCAGCAGTTTACCGGGACAGGGACCGTCGTCCCTCCACTTT.

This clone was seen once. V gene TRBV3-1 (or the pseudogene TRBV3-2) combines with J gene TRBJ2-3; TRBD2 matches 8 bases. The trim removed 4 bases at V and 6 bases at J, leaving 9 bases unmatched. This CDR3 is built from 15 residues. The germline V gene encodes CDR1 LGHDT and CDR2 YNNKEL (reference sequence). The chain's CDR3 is CASSPRAGGSDTQYF. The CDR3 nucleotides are TGTGCCAGCAGCCCACGCGCGGGGGGTTCGGATACGCAGTATTTT.

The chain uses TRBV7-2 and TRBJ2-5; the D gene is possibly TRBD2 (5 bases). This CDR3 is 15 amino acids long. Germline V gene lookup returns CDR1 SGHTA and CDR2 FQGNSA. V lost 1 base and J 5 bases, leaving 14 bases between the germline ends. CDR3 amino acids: CASSLGVARVETQYF. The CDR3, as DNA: TGTGCCAGCAGCTTAGGGGTGGCGAGGGTTGAGACCCAGTACTTC.

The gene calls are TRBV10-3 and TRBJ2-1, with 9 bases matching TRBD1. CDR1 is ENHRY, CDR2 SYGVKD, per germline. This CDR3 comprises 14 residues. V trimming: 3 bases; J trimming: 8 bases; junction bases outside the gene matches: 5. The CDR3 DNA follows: TGTGCCATCAGTGACGGGACAGGGTCGGATGAGCAGTTCTTC. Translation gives CAISDGTGSDEQFF.

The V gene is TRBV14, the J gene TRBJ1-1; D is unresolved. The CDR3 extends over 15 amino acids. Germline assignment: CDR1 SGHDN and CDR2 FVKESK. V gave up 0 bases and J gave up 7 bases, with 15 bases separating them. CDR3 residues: CASSQDQTWAFEAFF. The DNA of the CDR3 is TGTGCCAGCAGCCAAGATCAAACATGGGCCTTTGAAGCTTTCTTT.

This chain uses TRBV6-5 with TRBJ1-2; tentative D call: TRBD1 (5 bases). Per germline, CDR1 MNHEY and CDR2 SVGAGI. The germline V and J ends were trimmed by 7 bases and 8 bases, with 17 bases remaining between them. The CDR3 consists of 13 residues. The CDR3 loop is CASTNPGGMGYTF. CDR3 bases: TGTGCCAGCACCAACCCTGGGGGGATGGGCTACACCTTC.

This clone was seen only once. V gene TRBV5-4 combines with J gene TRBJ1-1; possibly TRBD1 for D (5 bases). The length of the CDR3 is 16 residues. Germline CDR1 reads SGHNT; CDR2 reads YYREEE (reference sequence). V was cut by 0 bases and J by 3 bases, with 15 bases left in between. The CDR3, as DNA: TGTGCCAGCAGCTTGGATGGGGCCACTCGACACACTGAAGCTTTCTTT. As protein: CASSLDGATRHTEAFF. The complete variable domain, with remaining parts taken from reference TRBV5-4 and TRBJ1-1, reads ETGVTQSPTHLIKTRGQQVTLRCSSQSGHNTVSWYQQALGQGPQFIFQYYREEENGRGNFPPRFSGLQFPNYSSELNVNALELDDSALYLCASSLDGATRHTEAFFGQGTRLTVV.

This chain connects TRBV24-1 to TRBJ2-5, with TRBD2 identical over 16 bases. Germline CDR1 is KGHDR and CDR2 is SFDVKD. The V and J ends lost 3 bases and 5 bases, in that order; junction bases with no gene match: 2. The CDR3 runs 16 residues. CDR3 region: CATSDGTSGGAETQYF. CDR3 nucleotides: TGTGCCACCAGTGATGGGACTAGCGGGGGGGCCGAGACCCAGTACTTC.

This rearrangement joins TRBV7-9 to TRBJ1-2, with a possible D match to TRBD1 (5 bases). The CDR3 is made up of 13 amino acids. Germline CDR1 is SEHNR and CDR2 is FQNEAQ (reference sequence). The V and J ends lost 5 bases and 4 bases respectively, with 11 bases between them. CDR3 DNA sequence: TGTGCCAGCAGCCACCGACAGATCTATGGCTACACCTTC. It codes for CASSHRQIYGYTF.

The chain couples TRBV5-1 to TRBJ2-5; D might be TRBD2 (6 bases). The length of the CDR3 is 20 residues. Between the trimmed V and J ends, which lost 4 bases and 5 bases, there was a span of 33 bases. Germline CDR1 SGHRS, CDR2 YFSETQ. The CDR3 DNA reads TGCGCCAGCAGCACGCAACCCGCCTTAAGAACTAGCCTCTTAGGGGAGACCCAGTACTTC. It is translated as CASSTQPALRTSLLGETQYF.

DNA for the CDR3: TGTGCCAGCAGCTTACTCGTTAATTCACCCCTCCACTTT. Its translation is CASSLLVNSPLHF. This chain uses TRBV7-9 with TRBJ1-6; no firm D call. Trimming cost V 2 bases and J 6 bases, with 5 bases left between them. Germline CDR1 reads SEHNR; CDR2 reads FQNEAQ (reference sequence). The CDR3 is 13 amino acids.

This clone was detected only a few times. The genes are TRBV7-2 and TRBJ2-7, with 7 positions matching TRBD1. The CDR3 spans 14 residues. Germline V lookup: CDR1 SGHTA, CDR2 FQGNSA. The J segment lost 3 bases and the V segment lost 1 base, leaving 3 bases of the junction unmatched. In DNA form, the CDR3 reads TGTGCCAGCAGCTTAGATCCAGGGGGCTACGAGCAGTACTTC. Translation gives CASSLDPGGYEQYF.

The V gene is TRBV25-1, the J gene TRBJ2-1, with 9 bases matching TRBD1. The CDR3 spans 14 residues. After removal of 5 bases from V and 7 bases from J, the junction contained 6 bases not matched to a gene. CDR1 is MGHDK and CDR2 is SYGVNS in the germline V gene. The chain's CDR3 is CASSTTGTGNEQFF. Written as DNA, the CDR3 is TGTGCCAGCAGTACAACCGGGACAGGGAATGAGCAGTTCTTC.

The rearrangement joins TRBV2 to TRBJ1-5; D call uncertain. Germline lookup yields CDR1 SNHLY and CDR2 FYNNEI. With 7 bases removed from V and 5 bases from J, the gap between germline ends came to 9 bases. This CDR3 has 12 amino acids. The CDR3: CASTGEDQPQHF. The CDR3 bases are TGTGCCAGCACTGGGGAGGATCAGCCCCAGCATTTT.

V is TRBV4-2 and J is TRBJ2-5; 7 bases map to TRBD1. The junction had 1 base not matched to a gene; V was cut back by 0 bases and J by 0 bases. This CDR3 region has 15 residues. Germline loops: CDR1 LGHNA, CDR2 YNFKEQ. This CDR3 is CASSQEQGYQETQYF. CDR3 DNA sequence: TGTGCCAGCAGCCAAGAACAGGGGTACCAAGAGACCCAGTACTTC.

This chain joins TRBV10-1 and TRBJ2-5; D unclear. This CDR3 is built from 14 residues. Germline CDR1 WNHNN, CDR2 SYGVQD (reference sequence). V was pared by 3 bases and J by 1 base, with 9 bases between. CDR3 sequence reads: CASSDSPSQETQYF. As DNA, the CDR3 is TGCGCCAGCAGTGATTCCCCCAGCCAAGAGACCCAGTACTTC.

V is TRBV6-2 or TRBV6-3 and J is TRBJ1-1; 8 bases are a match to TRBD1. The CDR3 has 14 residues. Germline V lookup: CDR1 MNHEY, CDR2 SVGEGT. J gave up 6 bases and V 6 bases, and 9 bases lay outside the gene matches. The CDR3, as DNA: TGTGCCAGCAGCCGCGGACAGGGAATATCTGAAGCTTTCTTT. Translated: CASSRGQGISEAFF.